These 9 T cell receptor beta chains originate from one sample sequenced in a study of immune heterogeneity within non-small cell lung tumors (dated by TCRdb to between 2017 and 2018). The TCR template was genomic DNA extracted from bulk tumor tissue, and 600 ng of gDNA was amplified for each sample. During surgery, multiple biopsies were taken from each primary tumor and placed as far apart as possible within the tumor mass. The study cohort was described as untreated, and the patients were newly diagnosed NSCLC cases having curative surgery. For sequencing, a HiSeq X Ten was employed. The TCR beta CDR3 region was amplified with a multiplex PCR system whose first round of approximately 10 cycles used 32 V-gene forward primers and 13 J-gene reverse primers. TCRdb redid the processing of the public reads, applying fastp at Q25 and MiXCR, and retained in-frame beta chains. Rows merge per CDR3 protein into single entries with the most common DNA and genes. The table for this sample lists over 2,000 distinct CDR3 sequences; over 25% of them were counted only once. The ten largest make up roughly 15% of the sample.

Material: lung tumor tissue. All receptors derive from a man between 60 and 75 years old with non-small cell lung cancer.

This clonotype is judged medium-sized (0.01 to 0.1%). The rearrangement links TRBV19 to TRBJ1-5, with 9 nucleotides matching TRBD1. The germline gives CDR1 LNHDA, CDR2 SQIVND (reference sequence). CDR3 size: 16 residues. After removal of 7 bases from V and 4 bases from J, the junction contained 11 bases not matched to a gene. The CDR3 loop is CASKESDRGENQPQHF. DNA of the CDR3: TGTGCCAGTAAAGAGTCGGACAGGGGAGAGAATCAGCCCCAGCATTTT. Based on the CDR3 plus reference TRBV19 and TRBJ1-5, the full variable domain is DGGITQSPKYLFRKEGQNVTLSCEQNLNHDAMYWYRQDPGQGLRLIYYSQIVNDFQKGDIAEGYSVSREKKESFPLTVTSAQKNPTAFYLCASKESDRGENQPQHFGDGTRLSIL.

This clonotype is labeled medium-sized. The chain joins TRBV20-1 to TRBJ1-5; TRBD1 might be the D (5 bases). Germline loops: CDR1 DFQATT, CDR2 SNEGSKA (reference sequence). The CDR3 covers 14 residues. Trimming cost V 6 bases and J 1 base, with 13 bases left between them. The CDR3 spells CSAARGLSNQPQHF. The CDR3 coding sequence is TGCAGTGCCGCAAGGGGACTGAGCAATCAGCCCCAGCATTTT.

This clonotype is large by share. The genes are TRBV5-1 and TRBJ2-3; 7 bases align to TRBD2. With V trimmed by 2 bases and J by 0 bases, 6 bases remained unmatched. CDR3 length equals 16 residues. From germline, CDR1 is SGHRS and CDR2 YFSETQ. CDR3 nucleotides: TGCGCCAGCAGCTTCTTCCCTAGCGGTAGCACAGATACGCAGTATTTT. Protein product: CASSFFPSGSTDTQYF. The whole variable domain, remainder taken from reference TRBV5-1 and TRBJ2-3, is KAGVTQTPRYLIKTRGQQVTLSCSPISGHRSVSWYQQTPGQGLQFLFEYFSETQRNKGNFPGRFSGRQFSNSRSEMNVSTLELGDSALYLCASSFFPSGSTDTQYFGPGTRLTVL.

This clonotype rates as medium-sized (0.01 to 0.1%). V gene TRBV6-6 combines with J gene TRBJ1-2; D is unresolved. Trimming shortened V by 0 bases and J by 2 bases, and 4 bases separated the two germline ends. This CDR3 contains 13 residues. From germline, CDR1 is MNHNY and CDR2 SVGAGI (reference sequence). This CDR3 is CASSYSRNYGYTF. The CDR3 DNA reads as TGTGCCAGCAGTTACTCGAGAAACTATGGCTACACCTTC.

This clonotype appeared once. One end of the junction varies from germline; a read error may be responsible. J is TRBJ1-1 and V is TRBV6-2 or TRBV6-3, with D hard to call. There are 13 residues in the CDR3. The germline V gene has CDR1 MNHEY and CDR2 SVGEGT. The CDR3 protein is CASSYYKNTESFF. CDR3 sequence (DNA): TGTGCCAGCAGTTACTACAAGAACACTGAATCTTTCTTT.

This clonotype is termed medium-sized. DNA of the CDR3: TGTGCCGGCTCACAGGGAATCTACGAGCAGTACTTC. Its translation: CAGSQGIYEQYF. The V gene is TRBV30, the J gene TRBJ2-7, with a tentative D call TRBD1 (6 bases). This CDR3 has 12 residues. Between the trimmed V and J ends, which lost 8 bases and 3 bases, there was a span of 14 bases. Per germline, CDR1 GTSNPN and CDR2 SVGIG (reference sequence).

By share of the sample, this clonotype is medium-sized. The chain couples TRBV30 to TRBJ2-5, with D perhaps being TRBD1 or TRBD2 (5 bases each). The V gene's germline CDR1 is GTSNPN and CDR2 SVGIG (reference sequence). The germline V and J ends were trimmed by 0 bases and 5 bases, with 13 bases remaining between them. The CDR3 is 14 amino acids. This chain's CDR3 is CAWSVGAGGETQYF. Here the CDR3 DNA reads TGTGCCTGGAGTGTAGGGGCGGGCGGGGAGACCCAGTACTTC.

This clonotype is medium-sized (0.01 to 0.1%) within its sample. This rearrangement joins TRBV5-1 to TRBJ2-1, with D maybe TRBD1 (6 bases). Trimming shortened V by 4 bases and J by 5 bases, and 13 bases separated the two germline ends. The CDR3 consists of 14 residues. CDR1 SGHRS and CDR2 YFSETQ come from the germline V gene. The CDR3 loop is CASSPRGFDNEQFF. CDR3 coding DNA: TGCGCCAGCAGCCCCAGGGGATTTGACAATGAGCAGTTCTTC. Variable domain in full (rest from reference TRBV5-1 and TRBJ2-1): KAGVTQTPRYLIKTRGQQVTLSCSPISGHRSVSWYQQTPGQGLQFLFEYFSETQRNKGNFPGRFSGRQFSNSRSEMNVSTLELGDSALYLCASSPRGFDNEQFFGPGTRLTVL.

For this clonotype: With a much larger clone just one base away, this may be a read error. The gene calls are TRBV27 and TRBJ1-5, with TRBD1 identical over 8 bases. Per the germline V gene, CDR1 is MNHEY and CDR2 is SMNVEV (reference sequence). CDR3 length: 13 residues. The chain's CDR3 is CTSSPGTGGPQHF. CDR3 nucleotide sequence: TGTACCAGCAGTCCCGGGACAGGTGGGCCCCAGCATTTT.